This T cell receptor (beta chain) derives from a study of a mutant IDH1 vaccine in newly diagnosed glioma. Study context: Among treated patients, around 60% were male and around 40% female, and mean age was about 40 years. Before enrollment, patients got radiotherapy alone, temozolomide alone, or mostly the combination.

Study-wide findings and caveats: There seemed to be no relation between pseudoprogression and changes in top peripheral T cell clonotypes. Vaccination elicited immune responses in 93.3% of patients.

Generated by immunoSEQ multiplex PCR, the TCRdb table keeps only in-frame clones and is missing some. The sample shows around 89,000 clones, about four fifths of them seen only once. Germline V gives CDR1 SEHNR, CDR2 FQNEAQ (reference sequence). Trimming cost V 5 bases and J 2 bases; bases outside gene matches: 8. The CDR3 contains 17 residues. This clone was seen more than once but under ten times. Antigen: not known. As for time point: baseline, week 1 (first vaccination visit). Specified treatment: pre-vaccination baseline after standard-of-care therapy. The J gene is TRBJ2-1, the V gene TRBV7-9; 11 nucleotides line up with TRBD1. This receptor was identified in a woman aged 50 to 65 with glioma. The sequenced sample was PBMCs, obtained from a glioma patient treated with radiotherapy, temozolomide or both. The CDR3 here is CASSPRTGGTPYNEQFF. In nucleotides, the CDR3 is TGTGCCAGCAGCCCGAGGACAGGGGGCACCCCCTACAATGAGCAGTTCTTC.